The sample holds a few counts of the clone carrying this T cell receptor beta chain. This record belongs to a study of blood T cell repertoires in COVID-19. Study summary: The United States, Italy and Spain supplied acute and convalescent COVID-19 samples. T cells, B-cell-depleted T cells, or PBMCs provided the cDNA or gDNA that served as material.

Original analysis: By means of reference gene primer amplification, nucleated cell counts were estimated. Here immunoSEQ multiplex PCR was the method, and the copy in TCRdb shows in-frame clones only, minus some. The DNA was the basis for D and trimming; V, J and clone size are from that table. The sample consists of about 98,000 clones, under 85% of them appearing once. The J segment lost 4 bases and the V segment lost 4 bases, leaving 3 bases of the junction unmatched. CDR3 size: 14 residues. Germline CDR1 is MDHEN and CDR2 is SYDVKM. Source material: peripheral blood. This rearrangement joins TRBV28 to TRBJ2-2; 7 bases map to TRBD2. The TCR originated in a man between 70 and 80 years old with acute or convalescent COVID-19. In DNA, the CDR3 is TGTGCCAGCAGTTCCGGGGGGAGCACCGGGGAGCTGTTTTTT. Its protein is CASSSGGSTGELFF. Filled out from reference TRBV28 and TRBJ2-2, the complete variable domain reads DVKVTQSSRYLVKRTGEKVFLECVQDMDHENMFWYRQDPGLGLRLIYFSYDVKMKEKGDIPEGYSVSREKKERFSLILESASTNQTSMYLCASSSGGSTGELFFGEGSRLTVL.